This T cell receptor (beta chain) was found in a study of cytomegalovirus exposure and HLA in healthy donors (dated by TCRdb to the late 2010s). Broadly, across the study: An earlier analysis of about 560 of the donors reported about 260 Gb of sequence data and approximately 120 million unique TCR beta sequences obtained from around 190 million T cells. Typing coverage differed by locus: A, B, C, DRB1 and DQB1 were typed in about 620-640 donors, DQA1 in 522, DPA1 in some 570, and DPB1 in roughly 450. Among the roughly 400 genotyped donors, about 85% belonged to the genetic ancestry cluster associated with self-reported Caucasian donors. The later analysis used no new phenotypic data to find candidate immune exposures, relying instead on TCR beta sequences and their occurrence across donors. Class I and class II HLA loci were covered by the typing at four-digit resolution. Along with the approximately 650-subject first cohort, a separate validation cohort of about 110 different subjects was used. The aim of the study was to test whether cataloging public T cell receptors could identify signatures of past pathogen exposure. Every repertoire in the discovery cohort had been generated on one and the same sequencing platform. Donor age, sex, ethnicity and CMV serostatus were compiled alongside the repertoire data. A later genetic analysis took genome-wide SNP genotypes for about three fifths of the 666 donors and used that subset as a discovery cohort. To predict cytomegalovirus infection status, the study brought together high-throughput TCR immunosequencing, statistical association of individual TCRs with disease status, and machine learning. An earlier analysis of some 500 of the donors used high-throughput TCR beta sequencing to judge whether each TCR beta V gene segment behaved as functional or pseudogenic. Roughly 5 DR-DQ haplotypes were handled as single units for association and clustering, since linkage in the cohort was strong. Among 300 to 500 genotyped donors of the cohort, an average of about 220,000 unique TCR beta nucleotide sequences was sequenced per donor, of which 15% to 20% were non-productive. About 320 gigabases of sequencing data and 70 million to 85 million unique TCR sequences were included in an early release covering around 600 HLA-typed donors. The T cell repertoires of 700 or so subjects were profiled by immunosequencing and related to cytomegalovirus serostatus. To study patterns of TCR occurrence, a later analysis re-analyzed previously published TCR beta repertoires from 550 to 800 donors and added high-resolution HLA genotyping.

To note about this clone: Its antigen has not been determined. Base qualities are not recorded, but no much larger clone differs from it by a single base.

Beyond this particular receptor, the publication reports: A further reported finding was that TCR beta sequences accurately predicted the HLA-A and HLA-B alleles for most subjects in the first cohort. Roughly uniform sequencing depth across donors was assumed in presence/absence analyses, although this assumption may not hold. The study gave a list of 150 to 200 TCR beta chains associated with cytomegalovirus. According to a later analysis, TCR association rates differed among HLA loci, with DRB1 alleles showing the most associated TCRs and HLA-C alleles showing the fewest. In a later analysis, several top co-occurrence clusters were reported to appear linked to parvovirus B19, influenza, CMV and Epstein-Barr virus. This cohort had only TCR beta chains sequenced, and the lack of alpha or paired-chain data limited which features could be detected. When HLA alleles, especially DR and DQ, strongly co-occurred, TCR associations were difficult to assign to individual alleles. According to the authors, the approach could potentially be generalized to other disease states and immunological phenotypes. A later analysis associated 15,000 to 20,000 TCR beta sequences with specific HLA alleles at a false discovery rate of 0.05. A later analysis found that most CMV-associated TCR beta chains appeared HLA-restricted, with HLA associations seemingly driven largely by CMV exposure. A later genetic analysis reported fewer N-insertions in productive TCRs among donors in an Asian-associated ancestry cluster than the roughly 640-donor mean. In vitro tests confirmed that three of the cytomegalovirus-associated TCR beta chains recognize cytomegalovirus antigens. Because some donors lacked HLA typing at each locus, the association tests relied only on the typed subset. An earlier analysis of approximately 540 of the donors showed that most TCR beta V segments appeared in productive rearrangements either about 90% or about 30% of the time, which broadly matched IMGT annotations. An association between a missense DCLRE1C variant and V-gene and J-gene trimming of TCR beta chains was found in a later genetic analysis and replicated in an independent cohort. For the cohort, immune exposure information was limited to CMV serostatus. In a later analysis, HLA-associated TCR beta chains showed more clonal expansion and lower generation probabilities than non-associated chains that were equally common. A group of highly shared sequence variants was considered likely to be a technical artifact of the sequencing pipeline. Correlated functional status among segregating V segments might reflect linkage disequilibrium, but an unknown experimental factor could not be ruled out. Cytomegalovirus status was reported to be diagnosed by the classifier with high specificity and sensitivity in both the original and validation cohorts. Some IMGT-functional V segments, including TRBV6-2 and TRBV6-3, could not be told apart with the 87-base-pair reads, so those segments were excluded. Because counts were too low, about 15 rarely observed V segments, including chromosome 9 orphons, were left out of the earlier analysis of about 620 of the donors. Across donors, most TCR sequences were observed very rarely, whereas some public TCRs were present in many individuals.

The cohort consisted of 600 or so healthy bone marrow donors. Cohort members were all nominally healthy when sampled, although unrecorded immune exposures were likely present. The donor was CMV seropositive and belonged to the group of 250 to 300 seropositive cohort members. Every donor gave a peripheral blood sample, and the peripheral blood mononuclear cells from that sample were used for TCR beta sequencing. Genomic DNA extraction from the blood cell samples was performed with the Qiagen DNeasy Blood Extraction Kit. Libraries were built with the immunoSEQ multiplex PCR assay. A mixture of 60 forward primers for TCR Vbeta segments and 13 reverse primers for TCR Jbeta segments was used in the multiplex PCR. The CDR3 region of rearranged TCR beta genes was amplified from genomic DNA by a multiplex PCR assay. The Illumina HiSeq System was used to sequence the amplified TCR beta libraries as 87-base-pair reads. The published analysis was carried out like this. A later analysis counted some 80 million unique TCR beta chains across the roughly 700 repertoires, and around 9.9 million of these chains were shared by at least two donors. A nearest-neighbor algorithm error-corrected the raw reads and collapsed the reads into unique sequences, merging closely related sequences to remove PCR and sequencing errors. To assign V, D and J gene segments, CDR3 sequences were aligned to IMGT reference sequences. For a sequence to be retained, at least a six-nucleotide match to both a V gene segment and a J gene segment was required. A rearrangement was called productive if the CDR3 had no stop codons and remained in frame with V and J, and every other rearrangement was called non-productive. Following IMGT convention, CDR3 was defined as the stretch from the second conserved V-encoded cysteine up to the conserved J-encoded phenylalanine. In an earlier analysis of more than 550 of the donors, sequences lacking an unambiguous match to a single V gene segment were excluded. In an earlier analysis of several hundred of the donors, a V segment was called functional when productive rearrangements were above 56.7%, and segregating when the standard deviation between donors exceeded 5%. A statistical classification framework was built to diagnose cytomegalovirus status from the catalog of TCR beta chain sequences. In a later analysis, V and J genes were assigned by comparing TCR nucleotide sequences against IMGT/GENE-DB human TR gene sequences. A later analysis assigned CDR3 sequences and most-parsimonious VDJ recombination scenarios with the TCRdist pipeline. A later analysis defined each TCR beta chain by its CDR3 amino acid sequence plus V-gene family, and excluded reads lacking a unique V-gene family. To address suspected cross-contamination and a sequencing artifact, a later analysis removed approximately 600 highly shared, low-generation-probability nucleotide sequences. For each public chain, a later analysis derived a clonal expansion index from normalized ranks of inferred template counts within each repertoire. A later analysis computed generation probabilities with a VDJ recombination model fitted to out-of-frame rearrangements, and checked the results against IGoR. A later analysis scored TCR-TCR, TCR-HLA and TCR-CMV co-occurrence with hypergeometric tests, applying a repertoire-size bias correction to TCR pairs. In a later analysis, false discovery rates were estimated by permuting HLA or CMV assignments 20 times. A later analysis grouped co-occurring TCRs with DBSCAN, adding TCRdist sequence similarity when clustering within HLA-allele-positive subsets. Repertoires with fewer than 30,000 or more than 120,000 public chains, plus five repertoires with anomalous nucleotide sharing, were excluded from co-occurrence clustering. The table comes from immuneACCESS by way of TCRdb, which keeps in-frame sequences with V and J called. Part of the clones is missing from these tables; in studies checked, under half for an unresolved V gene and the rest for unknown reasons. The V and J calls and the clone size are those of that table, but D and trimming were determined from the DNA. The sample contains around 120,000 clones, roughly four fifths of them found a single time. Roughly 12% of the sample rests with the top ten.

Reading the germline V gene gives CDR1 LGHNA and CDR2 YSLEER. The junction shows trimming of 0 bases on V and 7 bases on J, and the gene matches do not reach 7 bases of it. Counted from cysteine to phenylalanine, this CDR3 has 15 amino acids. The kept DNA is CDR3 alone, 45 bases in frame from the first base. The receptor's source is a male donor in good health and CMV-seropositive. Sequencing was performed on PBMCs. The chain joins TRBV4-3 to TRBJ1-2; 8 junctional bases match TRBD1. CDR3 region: CASSQDGQGQVGYTF. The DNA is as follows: TGCGCCAGCAGCCAAGACGGACAGGGACAGGTTGGCTACACCTTC.